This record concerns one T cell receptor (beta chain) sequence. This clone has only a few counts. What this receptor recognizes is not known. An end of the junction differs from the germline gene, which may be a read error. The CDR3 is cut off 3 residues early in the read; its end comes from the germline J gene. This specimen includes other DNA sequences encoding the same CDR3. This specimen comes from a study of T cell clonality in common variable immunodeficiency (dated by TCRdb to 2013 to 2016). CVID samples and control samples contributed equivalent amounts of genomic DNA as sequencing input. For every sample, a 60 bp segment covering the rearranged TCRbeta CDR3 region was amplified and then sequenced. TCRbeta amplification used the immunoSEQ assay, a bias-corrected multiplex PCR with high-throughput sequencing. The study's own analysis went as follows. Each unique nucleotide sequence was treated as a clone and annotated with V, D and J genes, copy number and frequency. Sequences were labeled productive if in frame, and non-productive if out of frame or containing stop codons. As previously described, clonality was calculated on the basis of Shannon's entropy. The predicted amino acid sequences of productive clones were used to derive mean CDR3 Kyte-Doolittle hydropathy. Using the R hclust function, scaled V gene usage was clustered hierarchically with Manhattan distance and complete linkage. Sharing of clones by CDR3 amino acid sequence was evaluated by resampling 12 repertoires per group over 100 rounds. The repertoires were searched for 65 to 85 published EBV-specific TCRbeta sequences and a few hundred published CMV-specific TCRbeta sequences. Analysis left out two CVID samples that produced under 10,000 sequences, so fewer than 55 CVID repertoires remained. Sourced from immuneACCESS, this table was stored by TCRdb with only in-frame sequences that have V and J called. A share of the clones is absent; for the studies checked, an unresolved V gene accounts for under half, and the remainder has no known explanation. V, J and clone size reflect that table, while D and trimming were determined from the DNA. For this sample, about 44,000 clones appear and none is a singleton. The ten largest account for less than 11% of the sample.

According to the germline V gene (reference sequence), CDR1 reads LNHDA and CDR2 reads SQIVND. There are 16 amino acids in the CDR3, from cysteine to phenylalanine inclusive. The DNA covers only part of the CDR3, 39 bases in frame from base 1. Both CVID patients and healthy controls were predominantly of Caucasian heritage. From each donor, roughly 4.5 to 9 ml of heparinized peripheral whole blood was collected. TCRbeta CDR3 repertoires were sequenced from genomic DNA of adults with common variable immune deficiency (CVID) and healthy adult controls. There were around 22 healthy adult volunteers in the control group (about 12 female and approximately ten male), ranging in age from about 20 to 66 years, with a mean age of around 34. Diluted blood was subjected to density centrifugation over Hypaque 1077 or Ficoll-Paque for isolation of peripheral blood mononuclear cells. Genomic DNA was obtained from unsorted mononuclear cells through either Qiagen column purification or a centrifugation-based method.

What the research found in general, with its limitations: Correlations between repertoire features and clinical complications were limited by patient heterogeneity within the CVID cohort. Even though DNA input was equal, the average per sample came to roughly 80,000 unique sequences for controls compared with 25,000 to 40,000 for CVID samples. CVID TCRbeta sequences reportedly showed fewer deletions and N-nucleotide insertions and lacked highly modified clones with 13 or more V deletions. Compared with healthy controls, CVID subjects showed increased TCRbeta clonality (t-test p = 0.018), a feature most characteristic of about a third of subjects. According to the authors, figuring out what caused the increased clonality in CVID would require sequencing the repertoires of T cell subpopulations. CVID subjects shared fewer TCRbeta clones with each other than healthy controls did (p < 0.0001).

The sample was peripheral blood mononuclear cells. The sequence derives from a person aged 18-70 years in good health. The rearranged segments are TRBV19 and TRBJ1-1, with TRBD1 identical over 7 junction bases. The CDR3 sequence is CASSTRTGAMNTEAFF. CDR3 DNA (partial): TGTGCCAGCAGTACCCGGACAGGCGCTATGAACACTGAA.